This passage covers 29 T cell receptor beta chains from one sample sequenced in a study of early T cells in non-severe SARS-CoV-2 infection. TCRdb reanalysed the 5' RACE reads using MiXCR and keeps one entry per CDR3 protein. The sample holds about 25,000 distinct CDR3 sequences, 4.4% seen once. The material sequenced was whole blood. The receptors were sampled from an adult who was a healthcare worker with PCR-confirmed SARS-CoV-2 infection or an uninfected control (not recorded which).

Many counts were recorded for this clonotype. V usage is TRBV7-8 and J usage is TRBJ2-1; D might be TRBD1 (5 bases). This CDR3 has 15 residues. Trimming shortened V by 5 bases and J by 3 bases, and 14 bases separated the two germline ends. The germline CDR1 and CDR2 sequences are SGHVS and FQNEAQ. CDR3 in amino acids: CASSPTAMGYNEQFF. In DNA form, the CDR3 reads TGTGCCAGCAGCCCGACAGCTATGGGCTACAATGAGCAGTTCTTC.

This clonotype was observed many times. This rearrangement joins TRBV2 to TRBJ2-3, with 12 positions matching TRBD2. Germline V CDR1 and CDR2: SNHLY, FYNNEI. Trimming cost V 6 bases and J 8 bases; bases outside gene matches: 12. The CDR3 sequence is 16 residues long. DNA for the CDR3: TGTGCCAGCAGCGAGGAGACTAGCGGGAGCTTGCGTACGCAGTATTTT. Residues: CASSEETSGSLRTQYF.

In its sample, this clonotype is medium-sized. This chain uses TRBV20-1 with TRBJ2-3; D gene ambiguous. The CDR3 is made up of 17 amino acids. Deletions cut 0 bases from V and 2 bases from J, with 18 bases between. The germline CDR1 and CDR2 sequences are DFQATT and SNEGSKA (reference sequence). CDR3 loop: CSARDLREVSFTDTQYF. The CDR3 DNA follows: TGCAGTGCTAGAGATCTGCGAGAAGTGTCGTTCACAGATACGCAGTATTTT.

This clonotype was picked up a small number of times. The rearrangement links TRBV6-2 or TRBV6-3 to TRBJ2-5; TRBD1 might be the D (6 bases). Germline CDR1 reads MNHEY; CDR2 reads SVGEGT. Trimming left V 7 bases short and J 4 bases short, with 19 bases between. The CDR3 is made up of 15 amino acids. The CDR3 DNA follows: TGTGCCAGCAAGATGCGACGACAGGCCGGAGAGACCCAGTACTTC. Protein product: CASKMRRQAGETQYF.

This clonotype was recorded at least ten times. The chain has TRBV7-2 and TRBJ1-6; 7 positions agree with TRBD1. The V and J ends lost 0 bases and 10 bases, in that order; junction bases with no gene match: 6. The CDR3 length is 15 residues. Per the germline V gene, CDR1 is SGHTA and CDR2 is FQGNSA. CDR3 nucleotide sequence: TGTGCCAGCAGCTTAGCACAGGGGAGTGTATCACCCCTCCACTTT. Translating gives CASSLAQGSVSPLHF.

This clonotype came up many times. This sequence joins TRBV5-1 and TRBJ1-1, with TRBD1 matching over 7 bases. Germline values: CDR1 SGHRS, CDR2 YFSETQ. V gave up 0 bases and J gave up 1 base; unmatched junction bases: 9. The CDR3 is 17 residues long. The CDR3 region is CASSLVAQGGTNTEAFF. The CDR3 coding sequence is TGCGCCAGCAGCTTGGTGGCTCAGGGGGGGACGAACACTGAAGCTTTCTTT.

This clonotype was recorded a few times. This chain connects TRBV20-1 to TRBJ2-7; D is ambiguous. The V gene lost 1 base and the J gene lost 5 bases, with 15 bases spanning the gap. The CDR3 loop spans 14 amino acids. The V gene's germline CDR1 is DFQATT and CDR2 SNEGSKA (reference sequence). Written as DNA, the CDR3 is TGCAGTGCTAGAGTCGCAAAATTCCCCAACGAGCAGTACTTC. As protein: CSARVAKFPNEQYF.

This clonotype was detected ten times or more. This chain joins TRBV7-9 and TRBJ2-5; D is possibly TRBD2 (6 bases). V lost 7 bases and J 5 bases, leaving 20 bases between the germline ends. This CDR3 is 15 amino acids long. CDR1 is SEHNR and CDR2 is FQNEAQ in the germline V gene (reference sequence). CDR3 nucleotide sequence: TGTGCCAGCACCCCAGGAGGGACCCCGTGGGAGACCCAGTACTTC. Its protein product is CASTPGGTPWETQYF.

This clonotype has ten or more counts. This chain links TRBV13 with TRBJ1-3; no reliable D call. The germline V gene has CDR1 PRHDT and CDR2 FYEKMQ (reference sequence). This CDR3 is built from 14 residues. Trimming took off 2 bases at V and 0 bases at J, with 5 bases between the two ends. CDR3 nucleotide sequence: TGTGCCAGCAGCTTACCCAGCTCTGGAAACACCATATATTTT. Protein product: CASSLPSSGNTIYF. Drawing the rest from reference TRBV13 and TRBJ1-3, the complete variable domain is AAGVIQSPRHLIKEKRETATLKCYPIPRHDTVYWYQQGPGQDPQFLISFYEKMQSDKGSIPDRFSAQQFSDYHSELNMSSLELGDSALYFCASSLPSSGNTIYFGEGSWLTVV.

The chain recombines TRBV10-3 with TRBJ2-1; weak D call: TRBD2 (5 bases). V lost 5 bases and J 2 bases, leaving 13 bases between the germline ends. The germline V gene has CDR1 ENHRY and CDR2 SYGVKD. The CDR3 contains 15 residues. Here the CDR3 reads CAISSGFSTYNEQFF. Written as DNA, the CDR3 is TGTGCCATCAGTTCGGGGTTTTCTACCTACAATGAGCAGTTCTTC.

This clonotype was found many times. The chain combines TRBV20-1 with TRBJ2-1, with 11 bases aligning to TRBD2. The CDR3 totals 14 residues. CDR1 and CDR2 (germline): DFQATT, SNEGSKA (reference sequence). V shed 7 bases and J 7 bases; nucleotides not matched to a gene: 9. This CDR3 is CSEKLAGAENEQFF. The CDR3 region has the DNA TGCAGTGAAAAACTAGCGGGAGCGGAAAATGAGCAGTTCTTC.

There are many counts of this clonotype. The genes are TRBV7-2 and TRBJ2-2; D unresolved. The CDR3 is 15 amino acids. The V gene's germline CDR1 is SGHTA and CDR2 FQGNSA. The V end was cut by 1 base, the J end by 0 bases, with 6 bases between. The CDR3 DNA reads TGTGCCAGCAGCTTAGAGGGCGCGAACACCGGGGAGCTGTTTTTT. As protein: CASSLEGANTGELFF.

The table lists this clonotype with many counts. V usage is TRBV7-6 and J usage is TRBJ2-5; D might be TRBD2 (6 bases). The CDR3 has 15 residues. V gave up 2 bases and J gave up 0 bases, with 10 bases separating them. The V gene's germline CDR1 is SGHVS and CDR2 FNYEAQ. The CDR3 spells CASSLRGGYQETQYF. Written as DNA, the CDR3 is TGTGCCAGCAGCTTAAGGGGAGGATACCAAGAGACCCAGTACTTC.

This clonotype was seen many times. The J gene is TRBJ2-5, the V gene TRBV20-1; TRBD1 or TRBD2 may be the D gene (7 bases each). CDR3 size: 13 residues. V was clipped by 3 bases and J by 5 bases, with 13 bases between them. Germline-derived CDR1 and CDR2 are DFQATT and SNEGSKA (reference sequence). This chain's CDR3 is CSARSGGGETQYF. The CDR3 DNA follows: TGCAGTGCTAGGTCAGGGGGAGGGGAGACCCAGTACTTC.

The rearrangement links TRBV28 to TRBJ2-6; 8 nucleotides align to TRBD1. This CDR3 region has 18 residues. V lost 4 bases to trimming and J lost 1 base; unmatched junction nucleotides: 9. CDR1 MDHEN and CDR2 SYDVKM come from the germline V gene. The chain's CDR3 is CASSYQDRGRSGANVLTF. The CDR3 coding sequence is TGTGCCAGCAGTTATCAAGACAGGGGCCGGTCTGGGGCCAACGTCCTGACTTTC.

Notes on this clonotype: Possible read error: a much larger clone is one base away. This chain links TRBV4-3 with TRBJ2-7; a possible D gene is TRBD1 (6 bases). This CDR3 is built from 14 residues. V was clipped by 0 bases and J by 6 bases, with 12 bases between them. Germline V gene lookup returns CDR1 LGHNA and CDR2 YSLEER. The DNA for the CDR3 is TGCGCCAGCAGCCAAGAACAGGGTGGGTGCGAGCAGTACTTC. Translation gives CASSQEQGGCEQYF.

The DNA for the CDR3 is TGTGCCAGCAGCCCAGCCTACGGGAACTACAATGAGCAGTTCTTC. Its translation is CASSPAYGNYNEQFF. V and J are TRBV5-6 and TRBJ2-1; maybe TRBD2 (5 bases). CDR1 and CDR2 from the germline V gene are SGHDT and YYEEEE. Trimming stripped 4 bases from V and 3 bases from J, with 14 bases between. The length of the CDR3 is 15 residues.

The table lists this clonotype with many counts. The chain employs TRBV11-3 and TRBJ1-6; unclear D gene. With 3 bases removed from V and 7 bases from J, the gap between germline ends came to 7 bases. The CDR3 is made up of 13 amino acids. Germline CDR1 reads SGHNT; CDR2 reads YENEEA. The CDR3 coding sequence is TGTGCCAGCAGCTTGGATCAAAATTCACCCCTCCACTTT. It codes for CASSLDQNSPLHF.

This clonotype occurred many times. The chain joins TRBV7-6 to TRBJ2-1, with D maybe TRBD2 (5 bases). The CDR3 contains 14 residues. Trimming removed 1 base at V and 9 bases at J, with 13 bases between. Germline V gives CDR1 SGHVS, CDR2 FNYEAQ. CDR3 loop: CASSLGLPGGEQFF. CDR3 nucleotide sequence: TGTGCCAGCAGCTTAGGACTACCCGGCGGTGAGCAGTTCTTC.

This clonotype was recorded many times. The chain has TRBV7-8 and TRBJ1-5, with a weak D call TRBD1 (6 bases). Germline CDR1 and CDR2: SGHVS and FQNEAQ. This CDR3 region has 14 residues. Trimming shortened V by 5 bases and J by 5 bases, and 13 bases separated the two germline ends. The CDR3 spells CASSPSWGHQPQHF. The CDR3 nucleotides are TGTGCCAGCAGCCCAAGTTGGGGGCATCAGCCCCAGCATTTT. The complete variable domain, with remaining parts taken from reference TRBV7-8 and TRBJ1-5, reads GAGVSQSPRYKVAKRGQDVALRCDPISGHVSLFWYQQALGQGPEFLTYFQNEAQLDKSGLPSDRFFAERPEGSVSTLKIQRTQQEDSAVYLCASSPSWGHQPQHFGDGTRLSIL.

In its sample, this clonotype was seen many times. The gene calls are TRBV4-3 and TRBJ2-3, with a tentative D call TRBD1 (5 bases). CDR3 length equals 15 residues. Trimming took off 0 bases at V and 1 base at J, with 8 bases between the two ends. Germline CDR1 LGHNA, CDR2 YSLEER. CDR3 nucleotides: TGCGCCAGCAGCCAAGAACCAGGGCGCACAGATACGCAGTATTTT. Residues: CASSQEPGRTDTQYF.

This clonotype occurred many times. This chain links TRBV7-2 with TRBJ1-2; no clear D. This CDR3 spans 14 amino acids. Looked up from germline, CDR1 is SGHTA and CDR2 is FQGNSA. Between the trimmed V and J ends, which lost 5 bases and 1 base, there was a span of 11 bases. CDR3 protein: CASSLPVFNYGYTF. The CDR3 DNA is TGTGCCAGCAGCCTCCCGGTCTTTAACTATGGCTACACCTTC.

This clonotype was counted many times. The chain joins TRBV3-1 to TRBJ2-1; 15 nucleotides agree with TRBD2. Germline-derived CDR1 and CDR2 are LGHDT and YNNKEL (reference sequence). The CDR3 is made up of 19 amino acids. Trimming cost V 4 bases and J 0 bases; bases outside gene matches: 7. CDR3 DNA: TGTGCCAGCAGCCCCGGGACTAGCGGGGGGTGGCACTCCTACAATGAGCAGTTCTTC. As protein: CASSPGTSGGWHSYNEQFF.

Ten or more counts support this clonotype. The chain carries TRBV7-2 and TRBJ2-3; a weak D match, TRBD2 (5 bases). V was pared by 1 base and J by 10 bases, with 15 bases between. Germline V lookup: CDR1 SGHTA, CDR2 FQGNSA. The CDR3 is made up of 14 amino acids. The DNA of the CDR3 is TGTGCCAGCAGCTTAGTCCTAGCTAGGGATCCGCAGTATTTT. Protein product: CASSLVLARDPQYF.

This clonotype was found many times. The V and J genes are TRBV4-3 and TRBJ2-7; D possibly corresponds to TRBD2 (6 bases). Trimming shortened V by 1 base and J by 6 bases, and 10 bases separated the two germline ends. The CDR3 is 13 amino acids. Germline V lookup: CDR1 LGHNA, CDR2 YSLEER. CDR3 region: CASSQVLEGEQYF. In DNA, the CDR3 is TGCGCCAGCAGCCAAGTATTGGAGGGCGAGCAGTACTTC.

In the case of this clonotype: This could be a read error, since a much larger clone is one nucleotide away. CDR3 nucleotide sequence: TGTGCCACCAGCAGAGATCCAGTGAGTCCAGTGAATGAGCAGTTCTTC. It codes for CATSRDPVSPVNEQFF. This sequence joins TRBV15 and TRBJ2-1; D not resolved. With 0 bases removed from V and 7 bases from J, the gap between germline ends came to 16 bases. Germline-derived CDR1 and CDR2 are LNHNV and YYDKDF (reference sequence). The CDR3 is 16 amino acids.

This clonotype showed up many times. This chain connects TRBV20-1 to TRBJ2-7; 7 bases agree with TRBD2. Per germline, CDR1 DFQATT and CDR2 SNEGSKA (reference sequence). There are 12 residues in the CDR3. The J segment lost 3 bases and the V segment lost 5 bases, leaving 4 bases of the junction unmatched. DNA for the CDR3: TGCAGTGCTCAAGCGGGATACTACGAGCAGTACTTC. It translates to CSAQAGYYEQYF.

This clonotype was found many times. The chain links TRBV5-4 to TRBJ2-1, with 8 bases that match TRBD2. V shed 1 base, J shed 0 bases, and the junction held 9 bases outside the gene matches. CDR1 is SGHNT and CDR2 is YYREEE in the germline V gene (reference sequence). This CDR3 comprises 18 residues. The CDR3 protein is CASSLSSGRTSSYNEQFF. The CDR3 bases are TGTGCCAGCAGCTTGTCTAGCGGGCGAACCAGCTCCTACAATGAGCAGTTCTTC.

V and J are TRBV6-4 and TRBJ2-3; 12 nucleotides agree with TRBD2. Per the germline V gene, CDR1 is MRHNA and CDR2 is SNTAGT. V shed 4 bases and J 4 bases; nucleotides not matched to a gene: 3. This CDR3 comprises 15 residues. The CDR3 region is CASSALAGGADTQYF. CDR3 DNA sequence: TGTGCCAGCAGTGCACTAGCGGGAGGAGCAGATACGCAGTATTTT.